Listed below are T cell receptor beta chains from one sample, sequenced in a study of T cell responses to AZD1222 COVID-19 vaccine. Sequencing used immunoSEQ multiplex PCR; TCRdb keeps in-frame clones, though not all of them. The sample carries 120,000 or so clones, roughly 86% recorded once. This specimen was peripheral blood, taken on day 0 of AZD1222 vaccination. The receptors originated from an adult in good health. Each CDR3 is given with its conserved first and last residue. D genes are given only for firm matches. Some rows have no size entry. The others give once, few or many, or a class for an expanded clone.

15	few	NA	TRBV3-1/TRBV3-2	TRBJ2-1	TGTGCCAGCAGCCAAGAGTTAGGAGGGCAGGATGAGCAGTTCTTC	CASSQELGGQDEQFF
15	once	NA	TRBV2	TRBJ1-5	TGTGCCAGCAGGGGAGGGGGGGGACTCAATCAGCCCCAGCATTTT	CASRGGGGLNQPQHF
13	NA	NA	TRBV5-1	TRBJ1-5	TGCGCCAGCAGCTTAGGGGAACTGCAGCCCCAGCATTTT	CASSLGELQPQHF
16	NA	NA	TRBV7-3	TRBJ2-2	TGTGCCAGCAGCCGGGACAAGGGACCTCAAAGGGGGGAGCTGTTTTTT	CASSRDKGPQRGELFF
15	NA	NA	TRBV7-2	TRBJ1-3	TGTGCCAGCAGCTTAGGCGCGCAGGGCGGAAACACCATATATTTT	CASSLGAQGGNTIYF
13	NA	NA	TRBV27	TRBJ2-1	TGTGCCAGCACCACAGCGGGTGTGGTTGAGCAGTTCTTC	CASTTAGVVEQFF
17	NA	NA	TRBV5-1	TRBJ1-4	TGCGCCAGCAGCCCGGTGGGCGGGAGCGGCAGGGGTGAAAAACTGTTTTTT	CASSPVGGSGRGEKLFF
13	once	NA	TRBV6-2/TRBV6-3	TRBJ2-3	TGTGCCAGCAGTGGAGACCCTCTCGATACGCAGTATTTT	CASSGDPLDTQYF
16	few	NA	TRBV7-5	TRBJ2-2	TGTGCCAGAAGCCCCAGGACAGGATCGAACACCGGGGAGCTGTTTTTT	CARSPRTGSNTGELFF
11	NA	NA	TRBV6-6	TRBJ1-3	TGTGCCAGCAACTCTGGAAACACCATATATTTT	CASNSGNTIYF
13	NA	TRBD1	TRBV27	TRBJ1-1	TGTGCCAGCAGTTTAGGGATCGGACAGGGAGCTTTCTTT	CASSLGIGQGAFF
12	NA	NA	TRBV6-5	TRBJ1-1	TGTGCCAGCAGTAGAATGAACACTGAAGCTTTCTTT	CASSRMNTEAFF
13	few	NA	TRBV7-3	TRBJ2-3	TGTGCCAGCAGCTCTCAAAGCACAGATACGCAGTATTTT	CASSSQSTDTQYF
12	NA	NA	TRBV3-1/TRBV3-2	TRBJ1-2	TGTGCCAGCAGCCAAGAAGCGGGACCACTCGCCTTC	CASSQEAGPLAF
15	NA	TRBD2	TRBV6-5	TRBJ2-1	TGTGCCAGCAGCCCCGGACTAGCGGTTGGCAATGAGCAGTTCTTC	CASSPGLAVGNEQFF
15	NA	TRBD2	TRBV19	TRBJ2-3	TGTGCCAGTAGTTTACTAGCGTCTAGCACAGATACGCAGTATTTT	CASSLLASSTDTQYF
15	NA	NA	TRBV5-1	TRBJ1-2	TGCGCCAGCAGCTTGGTACCACAGGACGGCTATGGCTACACCTTC	CASSLVPQDGYGYTF
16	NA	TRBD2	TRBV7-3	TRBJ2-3	TGTGCCAGCAGTTGGCTCGGACTAGAAAGGGCAGATACGCAGTATTTT	CASSWLGLERADTQYF
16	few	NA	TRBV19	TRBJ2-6	TGTGCCAGTAGTTCGGTTTGGGGAGCTGGGGCCAACGTCCTGACTTTC	CASSSVWGAGANVLTF
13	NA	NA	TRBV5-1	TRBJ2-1	TGCGCCAGCAGCTTAGACAGCTACAATGAGCAGTTCTTC	CASSLDSYNEQFF
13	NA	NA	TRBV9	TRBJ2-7	TGTGCCAGCAGATCGACAGACTCCTACGAGCAGTACTTC	CASRSTDSYEQYF
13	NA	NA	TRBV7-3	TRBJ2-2	TGTGCCAGCAGCCTCAAAGCCACCGGGGAGCTGTTTTTT	CASSLKATGELFF
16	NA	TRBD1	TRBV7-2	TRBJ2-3	TGTGCCAGCAGCTGGAGGGGGACAGGGAAGGCAGATACGCAGTATTTT	CASSWRGTGKADTQYF
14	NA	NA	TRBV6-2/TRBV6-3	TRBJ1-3	TGTGCCAGCAGTTTCGACAGCTCTGGAAACACCATATATTTT	CASSFDSSGNTIYF